Below, one T cell receptor (beta chain) is given with its context. At one of its ends the junction is not consistent with the germline gene, which may arise from a read error. Sequencing was performed with immunoSEQ multiplex PCR; in TCRdb, only in-frame clones are kept and a portion is missing. The sample contains about 95,000 clones, roughly nine tenths of which appear only once. This record comes from a study of blood T cell repertoires in COVID-19. Across the study: The United States, Italy and Spain were the sources of the acute and convalescent COVID-19 samples. T cells, B-cell-depleted T cells, or PBMCs supplied cDNA or gDNA.

Patients from Seattle were sampled longitudinally, starting during active infection. Germline V gene data show CDR1 as SGHAT and CDR2 as FQNNGV. This CDR3 has 14 residues. Sequenced: peripheral blood. The sequence was collected from a man aged 60 to 69 with COVID-19, enrolled during active disease. V gene TRBV11-2 combines with J gene TRBJ2-3; 7 positions agree with TRBD2. The CDR3 loop reads CASSIDVAGDTQYF. The CDR3 coding sequence is TGTGCCAGCAGCATAGACGTTGCGGGAGACACGCAGTATTTT. The variable domain in full, completed from reference TRBV11-2 and TRBJ2-3, reads EAGVAQSPRYKIIEKRQSVAFWCNPISGHATLYWYQQILGQGPKLLIQFQNNGVVDDSQLPKDRFSAERLKGVDSTLKIQPAKLEDSAVYLCASSIDVAGDTQYFGPGTRLTVL.